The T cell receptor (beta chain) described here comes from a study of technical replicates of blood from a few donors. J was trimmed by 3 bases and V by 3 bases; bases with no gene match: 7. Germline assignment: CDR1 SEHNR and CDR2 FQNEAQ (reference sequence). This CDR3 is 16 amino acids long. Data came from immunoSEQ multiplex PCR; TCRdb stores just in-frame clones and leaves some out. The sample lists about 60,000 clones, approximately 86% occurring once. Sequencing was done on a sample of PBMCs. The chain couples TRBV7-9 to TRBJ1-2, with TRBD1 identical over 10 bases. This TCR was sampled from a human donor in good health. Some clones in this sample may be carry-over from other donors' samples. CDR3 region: CASSFALGQGYYGYTF. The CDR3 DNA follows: TGTGCCAGCAGCTTCGCTCTGGGACAGGGGTACTATGGCTACACCTTC.